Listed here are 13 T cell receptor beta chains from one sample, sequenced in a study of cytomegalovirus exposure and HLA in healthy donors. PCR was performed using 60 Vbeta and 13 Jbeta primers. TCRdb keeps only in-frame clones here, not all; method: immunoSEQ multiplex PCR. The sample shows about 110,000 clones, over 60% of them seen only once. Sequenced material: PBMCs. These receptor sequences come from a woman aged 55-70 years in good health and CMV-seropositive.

This CDR3 reads CASSLREVGGHEQYF. The CDR3 DNA reads TGTGCCAGCAGCTTAAGAGAGGTGGGAGGCCACGAGCAGTACTTC. The chain is built from TRBV7-2 and TRBJ2-7; maybe TRBD2 (6 bases). V lost 2 bases and J lost 5, with 16 bases in between. In germline, CDR1 is SGHTA, CDR2 FQGNSA. This CDR3 spans 15 amino acids.

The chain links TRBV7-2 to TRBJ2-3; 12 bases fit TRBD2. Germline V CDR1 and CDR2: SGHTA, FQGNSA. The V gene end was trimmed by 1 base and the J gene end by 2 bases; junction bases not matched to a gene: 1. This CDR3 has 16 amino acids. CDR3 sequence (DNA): TGTGCCAGCAGCTTAGGACTAGCGGGGGCCACAGATACGCAGTATTTT. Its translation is CASSLGLAGATDTQYF.

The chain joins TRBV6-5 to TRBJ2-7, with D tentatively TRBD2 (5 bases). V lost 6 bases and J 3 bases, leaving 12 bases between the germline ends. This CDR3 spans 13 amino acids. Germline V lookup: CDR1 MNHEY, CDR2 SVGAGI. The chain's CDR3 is CASRRESHYEQYF. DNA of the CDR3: TGTGCCAGCAGGAGGGAAAGTCACTACGAGCAGTACTTC.

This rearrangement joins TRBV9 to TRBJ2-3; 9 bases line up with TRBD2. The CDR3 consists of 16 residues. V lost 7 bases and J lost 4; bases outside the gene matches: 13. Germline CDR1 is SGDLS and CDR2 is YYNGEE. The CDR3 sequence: CASGKEAGGLADTQYF. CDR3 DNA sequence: TGTGCCAGCGGGAAGGAAGCGGGAGGTTTGGCAGATACGCAGTATTTT.

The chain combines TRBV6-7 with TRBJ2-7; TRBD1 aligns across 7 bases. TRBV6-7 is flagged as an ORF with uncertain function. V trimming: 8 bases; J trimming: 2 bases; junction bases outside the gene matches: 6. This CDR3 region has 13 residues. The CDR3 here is CASYDREAYEQYF. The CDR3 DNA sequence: TGTGCCAGCTACGACAGGGAAGCCTACGAGCAGTACTTC.

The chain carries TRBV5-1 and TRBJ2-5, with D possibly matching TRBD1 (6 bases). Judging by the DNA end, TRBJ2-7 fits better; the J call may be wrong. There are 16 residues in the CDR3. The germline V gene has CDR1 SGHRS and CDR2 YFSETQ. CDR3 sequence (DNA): TGCGCCAGCAGCTTGTTGGGCGGGTCAGGGGCGTACGAGCAGTACTTC. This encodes CASSLLGGSGAYEQYF.

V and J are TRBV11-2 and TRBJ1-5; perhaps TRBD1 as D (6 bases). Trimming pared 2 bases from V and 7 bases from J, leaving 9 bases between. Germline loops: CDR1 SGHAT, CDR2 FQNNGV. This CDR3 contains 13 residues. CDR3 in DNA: TGTGCCAGCAGCTTAAACAGGGAACAGCCCCAGCATTTT. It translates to CASSLNREQPQHF.

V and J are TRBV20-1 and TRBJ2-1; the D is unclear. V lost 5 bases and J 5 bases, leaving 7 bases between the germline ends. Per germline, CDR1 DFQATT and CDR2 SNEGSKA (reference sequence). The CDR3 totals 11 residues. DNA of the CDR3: TGCAGTGCTTCCGACAACAATGAGCAGTTCTTC. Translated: CSASDNNEQFF.

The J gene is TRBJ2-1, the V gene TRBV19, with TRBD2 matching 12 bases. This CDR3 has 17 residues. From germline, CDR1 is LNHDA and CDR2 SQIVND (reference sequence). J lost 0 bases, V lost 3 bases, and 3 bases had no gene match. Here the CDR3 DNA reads TGTGCCAGTAGTATCCGACTAGCGGGAGACTCCTACAATGAGCAGTTCTTC. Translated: CASSIRLAGDSYNEQFF.

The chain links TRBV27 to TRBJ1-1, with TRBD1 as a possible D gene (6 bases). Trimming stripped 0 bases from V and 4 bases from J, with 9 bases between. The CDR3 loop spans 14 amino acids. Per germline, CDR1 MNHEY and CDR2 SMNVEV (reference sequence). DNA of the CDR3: TGTGCCAGCAGTTTATCCTCAGGGGTCACTGAAGCTTTCTTT. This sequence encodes CASSLSSGVTEAFF.

The CDR3 coding sequence is TGCAGCGGGGTGTGGGCTGTGGAGCAGTACTTC. It yields the protein CSGVWAVEQYF. The chain is built from TRBV29-1 and TRBJ2-7; D gene unclear. The CDR3 consists of 11 residues. The V end was cut by 7 bases, the J end by 7 bases, with 14 bases between. The germline V gene encodes CDR1 SQVTM and CDR2 ANQGSEA.

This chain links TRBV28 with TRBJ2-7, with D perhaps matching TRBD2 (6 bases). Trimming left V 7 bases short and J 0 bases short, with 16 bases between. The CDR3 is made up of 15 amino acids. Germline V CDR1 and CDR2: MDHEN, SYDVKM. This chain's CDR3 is CASTMAGPPSYEQYF. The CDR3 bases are TGTGCCAGCACCATGGCGGGGCCGCCCTCCTACGAGCAGTACTTC.

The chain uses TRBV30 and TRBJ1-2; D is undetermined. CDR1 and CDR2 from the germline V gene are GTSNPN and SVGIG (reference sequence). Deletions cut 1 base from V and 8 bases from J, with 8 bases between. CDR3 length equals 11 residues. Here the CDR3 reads CAWSARLGYTF. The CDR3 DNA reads TGTGCCTGGAGTGCCAGGTTGGGCTACACCTTC.